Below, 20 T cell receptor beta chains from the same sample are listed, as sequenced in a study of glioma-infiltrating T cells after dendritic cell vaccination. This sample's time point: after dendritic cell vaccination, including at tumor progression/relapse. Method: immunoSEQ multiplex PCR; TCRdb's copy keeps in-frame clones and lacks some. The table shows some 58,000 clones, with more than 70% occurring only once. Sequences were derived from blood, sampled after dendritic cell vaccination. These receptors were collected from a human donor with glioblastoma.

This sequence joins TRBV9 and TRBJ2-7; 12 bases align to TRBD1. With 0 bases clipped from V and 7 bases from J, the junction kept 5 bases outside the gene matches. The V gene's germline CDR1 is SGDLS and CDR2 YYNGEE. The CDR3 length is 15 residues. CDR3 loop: CASSVEGQGALEQYF. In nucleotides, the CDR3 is TGTGCCAGCAGCGTAGAGGGACAGGGGGCGTTAGAGCAGTACTTC.

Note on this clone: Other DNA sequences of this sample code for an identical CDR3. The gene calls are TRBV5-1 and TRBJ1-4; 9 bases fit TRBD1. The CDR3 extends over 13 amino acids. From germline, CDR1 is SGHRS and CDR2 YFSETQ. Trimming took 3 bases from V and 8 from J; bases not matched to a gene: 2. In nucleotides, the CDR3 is TGCGCCAGCAGCTCGGACAGGGGAGAAAAACTGTTTTTT. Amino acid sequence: CASSSDRGEKLFF.

CDR3 protein: CSVVWGLNQPQHF. The CDR3, as DNA: TGCAGCGTAGTATGGGGGCTCAATCAGCCCCAGCATTTT. This chain links TRBV29-1 with TRBJ1-5; a possible D gene is TRBD1 (6 bases). V was shortened by 6 bases and J by 3 bases, with 12 bases between the two germline ends. The CDR3 extends over 13 amino acids. CDR1 SQVTM and CDR2 ANQGSEA come from the germline V gene.

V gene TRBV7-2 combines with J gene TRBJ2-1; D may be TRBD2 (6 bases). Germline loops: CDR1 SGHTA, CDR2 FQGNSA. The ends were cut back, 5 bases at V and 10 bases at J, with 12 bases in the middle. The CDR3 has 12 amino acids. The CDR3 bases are TGTGCCAGCAGCCCAGGGCGGGGAGAGCAGTTCTTC. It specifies CASSPGRGEQFF.

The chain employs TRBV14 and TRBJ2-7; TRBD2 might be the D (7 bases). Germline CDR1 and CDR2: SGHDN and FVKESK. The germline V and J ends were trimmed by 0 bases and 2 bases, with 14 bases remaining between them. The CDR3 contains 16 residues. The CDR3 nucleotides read TGTGCCAGCAGCCAAGATTTCGGGGGGCCAACCTACGAGCAGTACTTC. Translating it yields CASSQDFGGPTYEQYF.

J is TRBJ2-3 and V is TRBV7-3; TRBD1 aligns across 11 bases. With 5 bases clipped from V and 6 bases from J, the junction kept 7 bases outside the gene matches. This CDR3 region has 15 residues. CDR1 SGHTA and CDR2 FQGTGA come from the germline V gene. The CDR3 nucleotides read TGTGCCAGCAGCCCCGGACAGGGGGCAAGGGATACGCAGTATTTT. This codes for CASSPGQGARDTQYF.

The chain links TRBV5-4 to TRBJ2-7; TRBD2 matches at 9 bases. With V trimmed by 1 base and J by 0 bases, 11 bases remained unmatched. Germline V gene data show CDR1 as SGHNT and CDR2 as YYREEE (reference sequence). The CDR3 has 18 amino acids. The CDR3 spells CASSLWGLARGGSYEQYF. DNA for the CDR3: TGTGCCAGCAGCTTGTGGGGACTAGCCCGTGGGGGCTCCTACGAGCAGTACTTC.

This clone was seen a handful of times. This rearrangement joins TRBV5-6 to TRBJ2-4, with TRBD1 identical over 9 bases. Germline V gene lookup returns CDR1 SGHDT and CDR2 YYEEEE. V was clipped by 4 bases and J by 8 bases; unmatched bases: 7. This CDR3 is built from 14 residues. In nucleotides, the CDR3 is TGTGCCAGCAGCACCTCTAGGACAGGGGACATTCAGTACTTC. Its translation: CASSTSRTGDIQYF.

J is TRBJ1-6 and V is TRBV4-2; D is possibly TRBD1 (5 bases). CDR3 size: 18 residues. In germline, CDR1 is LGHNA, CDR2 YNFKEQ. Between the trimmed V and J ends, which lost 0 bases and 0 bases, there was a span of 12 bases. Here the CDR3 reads CASSQDLGQGSYNSPLHF. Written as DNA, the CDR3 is TGTGCCAGCAGCCAAGATCTTGGCCAGGGCTCCTATAATTCACCCCTCCACTTT.

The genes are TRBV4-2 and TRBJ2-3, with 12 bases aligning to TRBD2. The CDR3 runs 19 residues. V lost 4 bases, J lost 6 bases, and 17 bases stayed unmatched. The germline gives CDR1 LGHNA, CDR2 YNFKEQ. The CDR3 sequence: CASSPDFARASGGADTQYF. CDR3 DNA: TGTGCCAGCAGCCCTGACTTCGCTCGGGCTAGCGGGGGGGCCGATACGCAGTATTTT.

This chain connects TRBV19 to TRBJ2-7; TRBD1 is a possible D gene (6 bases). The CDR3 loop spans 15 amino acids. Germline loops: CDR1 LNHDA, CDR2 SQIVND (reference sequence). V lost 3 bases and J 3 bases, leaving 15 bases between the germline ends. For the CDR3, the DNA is TGTGCCAGTAGTATCGAGGGGGATGGGATCTACGAGCAGTACTTC. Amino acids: CASSIEGDGIYEQYF.

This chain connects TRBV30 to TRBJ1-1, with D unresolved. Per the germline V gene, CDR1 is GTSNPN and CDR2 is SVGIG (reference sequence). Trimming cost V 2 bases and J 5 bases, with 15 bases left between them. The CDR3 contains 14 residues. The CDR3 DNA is TGTGCCTGGAGTACTGGGCAGGCAGGAACTGAAGCTTTCTTT. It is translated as CAWSTGQAGTEAFF.

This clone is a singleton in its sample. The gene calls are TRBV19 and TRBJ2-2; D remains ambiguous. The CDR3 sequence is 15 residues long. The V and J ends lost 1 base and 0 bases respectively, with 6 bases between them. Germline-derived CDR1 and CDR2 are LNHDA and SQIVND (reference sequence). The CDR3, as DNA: TGTGCCAGTAGTATAGGGAGACCGAACACCGGGGAGCTGTTTTTT. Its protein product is CASSIGRPNTGELFF.

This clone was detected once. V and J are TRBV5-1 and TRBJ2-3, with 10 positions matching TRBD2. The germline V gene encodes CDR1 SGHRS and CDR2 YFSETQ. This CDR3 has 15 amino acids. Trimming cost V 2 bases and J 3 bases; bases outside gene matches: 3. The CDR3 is CASSLAGGPTDTQYF. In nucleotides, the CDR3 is TGCGCCAGCAGCTTAGCGGGGGGGCCGACAGATACGCAGTATTTT.

Here the CDR3 reads CASSFGGAGGYTF. The CDR3 bases are TGTGCCAGCAGCTTCGGTGGGGCTGGTGGCTACACCTTC. The chain has TRBV7-9 and TRBJ1-2; a weak D match, TRBD1 (5 bases). With 3 bases removed from V and 7 bases from J, the gap between germline ends came to 12 bases. The length of the CDR3 is 13 residues. The germline CDR1 and CDR2 sequences are SEHNR and FQNEAQ (reference sequence). Full variable domain (remainder filled in from reference TRBV7-9 and TRBJ1-2): DTGVSQNPRHKITKRGQNVTFRCDPISEHNRLYWYRQTLGQGPEFLTYFQNEAQLEKSRLLSDRFSAERPKGSFSTLEIQRTEQGDSAMYLCASSFGGAGGYTFGSGTRLTVV.

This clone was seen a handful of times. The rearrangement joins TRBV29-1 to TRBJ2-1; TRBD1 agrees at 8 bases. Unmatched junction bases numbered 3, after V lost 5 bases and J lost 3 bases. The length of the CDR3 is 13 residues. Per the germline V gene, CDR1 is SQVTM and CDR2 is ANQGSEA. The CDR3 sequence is CSVPGTGYNEQFF. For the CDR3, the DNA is TGCAGCGTTCCCGGGACAGGCTACAATGAGCAGTTCTTC.

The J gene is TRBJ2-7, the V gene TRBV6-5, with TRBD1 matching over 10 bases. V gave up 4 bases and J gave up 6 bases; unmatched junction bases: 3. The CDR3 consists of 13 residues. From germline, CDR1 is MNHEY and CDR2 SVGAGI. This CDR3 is CASSWDRGAEQYF. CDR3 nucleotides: TGTGCCAGCAGTTGGGACAGGGGTGCCGAGCAGTACTTC.

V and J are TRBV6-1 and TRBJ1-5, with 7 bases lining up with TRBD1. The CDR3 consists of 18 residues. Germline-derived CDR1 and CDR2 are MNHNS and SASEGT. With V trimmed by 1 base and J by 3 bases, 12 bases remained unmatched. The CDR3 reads CASSEGVVGDRVNQPQHF. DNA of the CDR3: TGTGCCAGCAGTGAAGGAGTGGTCGGAGACAGGGTCAATCAGCCCCAGCATTTT.

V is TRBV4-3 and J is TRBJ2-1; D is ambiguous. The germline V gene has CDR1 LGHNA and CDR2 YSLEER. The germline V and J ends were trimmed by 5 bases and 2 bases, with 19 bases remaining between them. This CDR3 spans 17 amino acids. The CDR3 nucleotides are TGCGCCAGCAGCAGTGGTGCGGCCTACTCTGCCTACAATGAGCAGTTCTTC. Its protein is CASSSGAAYSAYNEQFF.

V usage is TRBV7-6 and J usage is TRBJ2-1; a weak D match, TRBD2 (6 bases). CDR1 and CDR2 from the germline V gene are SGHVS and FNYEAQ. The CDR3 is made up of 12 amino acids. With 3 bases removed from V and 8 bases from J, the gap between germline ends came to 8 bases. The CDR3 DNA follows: TGTGCCAGCAGCTTGCGGGATGATGAGCAGTTCTTC. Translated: CASSLRDDEQFF. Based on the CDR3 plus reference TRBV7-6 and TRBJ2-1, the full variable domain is GAGVSQSPRYKVTKRGQDVALRCDPISGHVSLYWYRQALGQGPEFLTYFNYEAQQDKSGLPNDRFSAERPEGSISTLTIQRTEQRDSAMYRCASSLRDDEQFFGPGTRLTVL.